A single sample is the source of the 20 T cell receptor beta chains below, sequenced in a study of T cells in Graves' hyperthyroidism and ophthalmopathy. Using RNA transcripts as the source, TCR beta CDR3 regions were amplified. Initially, a first-round RT-PCR of the TCR CDR3 employed the HTBI primer set. TCRdb used MiXCR to reprocess the multiplex PCR reads, holding one entry per CDR3 protein. The data contain roughly 510,000 distinct CDR3 sequences, about 46% of them singletons. Sequencing was carried out using peripheral blood or thyroid tissue (not recorded which). The receptors come from an adult woman with Graves' disease, either hyperthyroidism or ophthalmopathy (not recorded which).

This clonotype was picked up a small number of times. The V call is TRBV2, the J call TRBJ2-5; 7 nucleotides align to TRBD2. The CDR3 loop spans 11 amino acids. J lost 11 bases, V lost 3 bases, and 3 bases had no gene match. Germline V lookup: CDR1 SNHLY, CDR2 FYNNEI. The CDR3: CASSERRGQYF. The CDR3 nucleotides read TGTGCCAGCAGTGAGCGGCGGGGGCAGTACTTC. Using reference TRBV2 and TRBJ2-5 for the parts outside the CDR3, the full variable domain is EPEVTQTPSHQVTQMGQEVILRCVPISNHLYFYWYRQILGQKVEFLVSFYNNEISEKSEIFDDQFSVERPDGSNFTLKIRSTKLEDSAMYFCASSERRGQYFGPGTRLLVL.

V is TRBV4-2 and J is TRBJ2-7; 7 nucleotides align to TRBD1. Trimming at V came to 0 bases and at J to 7 bases, leaving 12 bases not matched to a gene. CDR3 length: 16 amino acids. CDR1 LGHNA and CDR2 YNFKEQ come from the germline V gene. DNA for the CDR3: TGTGCCAGCAGCCAAGAGTTGGACAGGACACCGGTGGAGCAGTACTTC. Translation gives CASSQELDRTPVEQYF.

The V gene is TRBV10-3, the J gene TRBJ1-5; D perhaps matches TRBD1 (6 bases). CDR3 size: 13 residues. V was trimmed by 10 bases and J by 11 bases, leaving 21 bases between them. Germline V CDR1 and CDR2: ENHRY, SYGVKD. CDR3 DNA sequence: TGTGCCACCCAAGACAGGCTCCAAGAGACCCAGCATTTT. Amino acid sequence: CATQDRLQETQHF.

This chain links TRBV29-1 with TRBJ2-6; 7 nucleotides align to TRBD2. V shed 4 bases and J 0 bases; nucleotides not matched to a gene: 3. The CDR3 runs to 15 residues. Germline CDR1 SQVTM, CDR2 ANQGSEA. Here the CDR3 reads CSVAGTNSGANVLTF. The CDR3 DNA follows: TGCAGCGTTGCGGGGACTAACTCTGGGGCCAACGTCCTGACTTTC. The entire variable domain, with the rest obtained from reference TRBV29-1 and TRBJ2-6, is as follows: SAVISQKPSRDICQRGTSLTIQCQVDSQVTMMFWYRQQPGQSLTLIATANQGSEATYESGFVIDKFPISRPNLTFSTLTVSNMSPEDSSIYLCSVAGTNSGANVLTFGAGSRLTVL.

This clonotype was seen repeatedly, ten times or more. The chain employs TRBV11-2 and TRBJ2-5; perhaps TRBD2 as D (5 bases). The germline V and J ends were trimmed by 6 bases and 2 bases, with 13 bases remaining between them. There are 14 residues in the CDR3. The germline CDR1 and CDR2 sequences are SGHAT and FQNNGV. The CDR3 DNA follows: TGTGCCAGCAGGTGGACTGCGAGACAAGAGACCCAGTACTTC. Translating gives CASRWTARQETQYF.

This clonotype was counted only a few times. The chain joins TRBV5-6 to TRBJ2-6; 8 bases line up with TRBD1. This CDR3 has 22 amino acids. In germline, CDR1 is SGHDT, CDR2 YYEEEE. Germline trimming cut 1 base from V and 0 bases from J; bases unmatched to any gene: 18. The CDR3: CASSLMLVPRTGQSSGANVLTF. CDR3 nucleotide sequence: TGTGCCAGCAGCTTGATGTTGGTGCCTCGGACAGGGCAGAGCTCTGGGGCCAACGTCCTGACTTTC. Together with reference TRBV5-6 and TRBJ2-6, the CDR3 gives the full variable domain: DAGVTQSPTHLIKTRGQQVTLRCSPKSGHDTVSWYQQALGQGPQFIFQYYEEEERQRGNFPDRFSGHQFPNYSSELNVNALLLGDSALYLCASSLMLVPRTGQSSGANVLTFGAGSRLTVL.

In this sample, this clonotype turned up many times. This sequence joins TRBV20-1 and TRBJ2-2; 7 bases fit TRBD1. This CDR3 spans 14 amino acids. Trimming removed 5 bases from V and 4 bases from J; junction bases left unmatched: 7. Germline V gene lookup returns CDR1 DFQATT and CDR2 SNEGSKA (reference sequence). Here the CDR3 reads CSARQGSTTGELFF. The DNA for the CDR3 is TGCAGTGCTCGACAGGGATCGACCACCGGGGAGCTGTTTTTT.

This clonotype was counted ten times or more. The V and J genes are TRBV2 and TRBJ1-5; TRBD1 might be the D (5 bases). Per the germline V gene, CDR1 is SNHLY and CDR2 is FYNNEI. V shed 5 bases and J shed 2 bases, with 13 bases lying between them. The CDR3 covers 15 residues. Written as DNA, the CDR3 is TGTGCCAGCAGTAACTGGGGGTATGGCAATCAGCCCCAGCATTTT. Translated: CASSNWGYGNQPQHF.

V and J are TRBV11-2 and TRBJ1-2, with no clear D. Trimming cost V 5 bases and J 6 bases, with 13 bases left between them. CDR1 SGHAT and CDR2 FQNNGV come from the germline V gene. This CDR3 has 13 amino acids. As DNA, the CDR3 is TGTGCCAGCAGCCCCTCCCCTGGCAATGGCTACACCTTC. Amino acid sequence: CASSPSPGNGYTF.

The chain links TRBV10-3 to TRBJ1-2; weak D call: TRBD1 (6 bases). The CDR3 runs 14 residues. From germline, CDR1 is ENHRY and CDR2 SYGVKD. Trimming took 7 bases from V and 6 from J, leaving 18 bases between them. CDR3 region: CAITRFGGQDGYTF. DNA of the CDR3: TGTGCCATCACCCGGTTCGGGGGGCAAGATGGCTACACCTTC.

As concerns this clonotype: This may be a read error, as it is one base from a much larger clone. The V call is TRBV10-3, the J call TRBJ1-1; D possibly corresponds to TRBD1 (5 bases). With 5 bases removed from V and 3 bases from J, the gap between germline ends came to 10 bases. The CDR3 is 13 amino acids. Germline assignment: CDR1 ENHRY and CDR2 SYGVKD. The CDR3 sequence is CAISQLQDTEAFF. The CDR3, as DNA: TGTGCCATCAGTCAATTACAGGACACTGAAGCTTTCTTT.

This clonotype was counted at least ten times. The chain employs TRBV13 and TRBJ1-6, with D tentatively TRBD1 (5 bases). V was clipped by 3 bases and J by 7 bases, with 13 bases between them. CDR3 length equals 15 residues. CDR1 is PRHDT, CDR2 FYEKMQ, per germline (reference sequence). The CDR3 sequence is CASSFWGRGNSPLHF. CDR3 DNA: TGTGCCAGCAGCTTTTGGGGGAGAGGGAATTCACCCCTCCACTTT.

The table lists this clonotype with a few counts. The rearrangement joins TRBV19 to TRBJ1-4; D call uncertain. Germline V gene lookup returns CDR1 LNHDA and CDR2 SQIVND (reference sequence). The CDR3 contains 13 residues. Trimming took off 8 bases at V and 6 bases at J, with 13 bases between the two ends. CDR3 nucleotides: TGTGCCAGTGCGGACCGCCCCGATGAAAAACTGTTTTTT. It translates to CASADRPDEKLFF.

This clonotype was counted many times. The V and J genes are TRBV19 and TRBJ2-7, with 8 bases identical to TRBD1. V lost 4 bases, J lost 10 bases, and 3 bases stayed unmatched. Germline CDR1 is LNHDA and CDR2 is SQIVND (reference sequence). The CDR3 is 11 amino acids. The DNA of the CDR3 is TGTGCCAGTAGTACGGACAGGGTACAGTACTTC. This translates into CASSTDRVQYF.

The chain uses TRBV25-1 and TRBJ1-6; D gene ambiguous. This CDR3 contains 15 residues. Trimming removed 4 bases from V and 0 bases from J, with 7 bases in between. CDR1 and CDR2 (germline): MGHDK, SYGVNS. DNA of the CDR3: TGTGCCAGCAGTGGAGAGAGCTCCTATAATTCACCCCTCCACTTT. Its translation: CASSGESSYNSPLHF.

As for this clonotype: The junction departs from the called germline gene at one end, perhaps through a read error. This chain uses TRBV18 with TRBJ2-5; D is ambiguous. This CDR3 is built from 9 residues. The V gene's germline CDR1 is KGHSH and CDR2 LQKENI. CDR3 sequence (DNA): TGTGCCAGCTCACCGACACAGTCCTTC. This gives the protein CASSPTQSF.

This clonotype was observed many times. The chain couples TRBV7-9 to TRBJ1-4; D not certain. This CDR3 spans 15 amino acids. V was cut by 5 bases and J by 8 bases, with 18 bases left in between. The germline CDR1 and CDR2 sequences are SEHNR and FQNEAQ (reference sequence). The DNA for the CDR3 is TGTGCCAGCAGCCGAGCGGGCCTCGGCCGGGAAAAACTGTTTTTT. Residues: CASSRAGLGREKLFF.

CDR3 protein: CASSPSGYSTDTQYF. DNA for the CDR3: TGTGCCAGCAGCCCCTCCGGGTATAGCACAGATACGCAGTATTTT. The gene calls are TRBV7-9 and TRBJ2-3; D ambiguous. The CDR3 is 15 amino acids. CDR1 and CDR2 from the germline V gene are SEHNR and FQNEAQ (reference sequence). V was cut by 5 bases and J by 0 bases, with 12 bases left in between.

This clonotype was recorded only once. J is TRBJ2-5 and V is TRBV20-1; the D gene could be TRBD1 or TRBD2 (6 bases each). Germline lookup yields CDR1 DFQATT and CDR2 SNEGSKA (reference sequence). This CDR3 spans 14 amino acids. The V gene lost 6 bases and the J gene lost 5 bases, with 19 bases spanning the gap. As DNA, the CDR3 is TGCAGTGCCGCAGAGGGGGGAGATCGGGAGACCCAGTACTTC. Its protein is CSAAEGGDRETQYF.

The chain couples TRBV9 to TRBJ2-7; D may be TRBD1 (6 bases). Germline CDR1 reads SGDLS; CDR2 reads YYNGEE. V lost 3 bases and J 6 bases, leaving 16 bases between the germline ends. The length of the CDR3 is 14 residues. CDR3 amino acids: CASSAGQTTGEQYF. The CDR3, as DNA: TGTGCCAGCAGCGCGGGGCAAACGACAGGCGAGCAGTACTTC.